These 29 T cell receptor beta chains were all obtained from the same sample, sequenced in a study of blood T cells in healthy people across ages. The authors ran a second PCR of about 7 to 12 cycles using a sample-barcoded 5' primer and a J-beta primer mix. TCRdb ran MiXCR on the 5' RACE reads and lists one entry per CDR3 protein. This table holds about 1.6 million distinct CDR3 sequences, about 35% found once. Sequencing used blood. The origin of the receptors is a woman in her twenties or thirties in good health.

This clonotype was seen only a few times. Being one base from a much bigger clone, this may be a read error. In nucleotides, the CDR3 is TGCGTCAGCAGCCAAGCCAGCTCTGGGGCCAACGTCCTGACTTTC. Protein sequence: CVSSQASSGANVLTF. The V gene is TRBV4-1, the J gene TRBJ2-6, with no clear D. CDR3 size: 15 residues. Germline V lookup: CDR1 MGHRA, CDR2 YSYEKL.

The chain recombines TRBV7-8 with TRBJ2-1; D might be TRBD2 (6 bases). The CDR3 runs 16 residues. V was shortened by 5 bases and J by 3 bases, with 17 bases between the two germline ends. Germline CDR1 is SGHVS and CDR2 is FQNEAQ. CDR3 residues: CASSQRPGVNYNEQFF. CDR3 DNA sequence: TGTGCCAGCAGCCAACGTCCGGGGGTTAACTACAATGAGCAGTTCTTC.

This rearrangement joins TRBV7-2 to TRBJ2-7; a possible D gene is TRBD1 (6 bases). The CDR3 totals 14 residues. Germline V gives CDR1 SGHTA, CDR2 FQGNSA. The V and J ends lost 4 bases and 2 bases respectively, with 12 bases between them. CDR3 nucleotide sequence: TGTGCCAGCAGCTCAGCGGACAGCCCCTACGAGCAGTACTTC. This sequence encodes CASSSADSPYEQYF. The whole variable domain, filled in from reference TRBV7-2 and TRBJ2-7, reads GAGVSQSPSNKVTEKGKDVELRCDPISGHTALYWYRQSLGQGLEFLIYFQGNSAPDKSGLPSDRFSAERTGGSVSTLTIQRTQQEDSAVYLCASSSADSPYEQYFGPGTRLTVT.

V usage is TRBV4-1 and J usage is TRBJ2-5, with TRBD2 as a possible D gene (5 bases). CDR1 and CDR2 from the germline V gene are MGHRA and YSYEKL. The CDR3 length is 15 residues. The V and J ends lost 2 bases and 4 bases respectively, with 14 bases between them. The chain's CDR3 is CASSQLYLARETQYF. The CDR3 DNA follows: TGCGCCAGCAGCCAACTTTATCTAGCCAGAGAGACCCAGTACTTC.

The chain recombines TRBV20-1 with TRBJ1-1; 8 bases agree with TRBD1. The V gene's germline CDR1 is DFQATT and CDR2 SNEGSKA (reference sequence). This CDR3 spans 13 amino acids. The junction had 4 bases not matched to a gene; V was cut back by 3 bases and J by 4 bases. For the CDR3, the DNA is TGCAGTGCTAGGTTCACAGGGGGCACTGAAGCTTTCTTT. Amino acids: CSARFTGGTEAFF.

This clonotype was seen only a few times. This rearrangement joins TRBV9 to TRBJ2-1, with TRBD2 as a possible D gene (6 bases). V lost 0 bases, J lost 6 bases, and 13 bases lay in between. CDR1 is SGDLS and CDR2 is YYNGEE in the germline V gene. The CDR3 is 15 residues long. The CDR3 spells CASSVGLARINEQFF. Written as DNA, the CDR3 is TGTGCCAGCAGCGTAGGGCTAGCGCGGATCAATGAGCAGTTCTTC.

Of note for this clonotype: A read error is possible here, since a much larger clone lies one base away. The genes are TRBV5-1 and TRBJ2-5, with 7 bases fitting TRBD1. The DNA end is a closer match to TRBJ2-7, so the J assignment may be wrong. Per germline, CDR1 SGHRS and CDR2 YFSETQ. The CDR3 spans 13 residues. The CDR3 region is CASRLQGKHEQYF. CDR3 in DNA: TGCGCCAGCAGACTACAGGGGAAGCACGAGCAGTACTTC.

In its sample, this clonotype was seen a few times. The gene calls are TRBV20-1 and TRBJ2-4; either TRBD1 or TRBD2 may fit D (5 bases each). The last part of the DNA fits TRBJ2-7 better; the J call may be wrong. This CDR3 comprises 14 residues. Germline CDR1 and CDR2: DFQATT and SNEGSKA (reference sequence). The CDR3 here is CSANWGIPLYEQYF. For the CDR3, the DNA is TGCAGTGCGAACTGGGGGATTCCCCTCTACGAGCAGTACTTC.

The chain couples TRBV24-1 to TRBJ2-3; D remains ambiguous. The CDR3 runs 16 residues. Trimming took 0 bases from V and 3 from J, leaving 12 bases between them. Germline CDR1 KGHDR, CDR2 SFDVKD. The CDR3 loop reads CATSDLGSLTTDTQYF. DNA of the CDR3: TGTGCCACCAGTGATTTGGGAAGCTTAACTACAGATACGCAGTATTTT.

This clonotype was counted between two and nine times. The chain has TRBV20-1 and TRBJ2-5; TRBD1 matches at 7 bases. J gave up 5 bases and V 6 bases, and 15 bases lay outside the gene matches. The CDR3 is 15 residues long. The germline V gene encodes CDR1 DFQATT and CDR2 SNEGSKA (reference sequence). CDR3 DNA sequence: TGCAGTGCACGAACCAGGGACAGAGATTTGGAGACCCAGTACTTC. This sequence encodes CSARTRDRDLETQYF.

The V call is TRBV28, the J call TRBJ2-5; D is possibly TRBD2 (5 bases). The ends were cut back, 4 bases at V and 11 bases at J, with 20 bases in the middle. CDR1 is MDHEN, CDR2 SYDVKM, per germline. The CDR3 is made up of 14 amino acids. The CDR3 nucleotides are TGTGCCAGCAGTTACCTAAACCCCCTTGGGGAGCAGTACTTC. This codes for CASSYLNPLGEQYF. The full variable domain, with the rest looked up from reference TRBV28 and TRBJ2-5, is DVKVTQSSRYLVKRTGEKVFLECVQDMDHENMFWYRQDPGLGLRLIYFSYDVKMKEKGDIPEGYSVSREKKERFSLILESASTNQTSMYLCASSYLNPLGEQYFGPGTRLLVL.

This chain connects TRBV28 to TRBJ1-1; D is uncertain. The germline V gene has CDR1 MDHEN and CDR2 SYDVKM. V was trimmed by 6 bases and J by 0 bases, leaving 11 bases between them. The CDR3 loop spans 14 amino acids. Here the CDR3 reads CASSLISMNTEAFF. The CDR3 DNA reads TGTGCCAGCAGCCTAATAAGCATGAACACTGAAGCTTTCTTT.

The chain recombines TRBV9 with TRBJ2-3; D is ambiguous. The CDR3 covers 13 residues. V lost 7 bases, J lost 0 bases, and 9 bases lay in between. Germline V gene sequence: CDR1 SGDLS, CDR2 YYNGEE. The CDR3 region is CASGQTSTDTQYF. CDR3 nucleotides: TGTGCCAGCGGTCAGACTAGCACAGATACGCAGTATTTT.

The chain employs TRBV2 and TRBJ2-5, with D possibly matching TRBD2 (6 bases). With 2 bases removed from V and 1 base from J, the gap between germline ends came to 11 bases. The CDR3 covers 15 residues. CDR1 SNHLY and CDR2 FYNNEI come from the germline V gene. Here the CDR3 DNA reads TGTGCCAGCAGTGAATCAGTTAGCGGCCAAGAGACCCAGTACTTC. Translated, it gives CASSESVSGQETQYF.

This clonotype was detected many times. The chain is built from TRBV4-1 and TRBJ2-1; D possibly corresponds to TRBD2 (6 bases). V was trimmed by 1 base and J by 11 bases, leaving 15 bases between them. CDR1 and CDR2 from the germline V gene are MGHRA and YSYEKL. CDR3 size: 14 residues. The CDR3 is CASSQGGELAKQFF. In DNA, the CDR3 is TGCGCCAGCAGCCAAGGGGGGGAATTGGCTAAGCAGTTCTTC.

This clonotype was detected ten times or more. The V gene is TRBV4-2, the J gene TRBJ2-7; D gene ambiguous. The germline gives CDR1 LGHNA, CDR2 YNFKEQ. V was pared by 1 base and J by 4 bases, with 11 bases between. The length of the CDR3 is 14 residues. CDR3 in amino acids: CASSQGEALYEQYF. As DNA, the CDR3 is TGTGCCAGCAGCCAAGGGGAAGCGCTTTACGAGCAGTACTTC.

This clonotype was seen only a few times. The genes are TRBV18 and TRBJ1-5; D possibly corresponds to TRBD1 (6 bases). Germline V gene data show CDR1 as KGHSH and CDR2 as LQKENI. V dropped 4 bases and J dropped 0 bases, with 10 bases sitting between them. The CDR3 runs to 15 residues. CDR3 DNA sequence: TGTGCCAGCTCACAAAGACAGGATAGCAATCAGCCCCAGCATTTT. Translated: CASSQRQDSNQPQHF.

The CDR3 sequence: CATDLQGQDTQYF. For the CDR3, the DNA is TGTGCCACGGACCTCCAGGGGCAAGATACGCAGTATTTT. The J gene is TRBJ2-3, the V gene TRBV28; D perhaps matches TRBD1 (6 bases). Trimming stripped 10 bases from V and 5 bases from J, with 16 bases between. The CDR3 contains 13 residues. The germline V gene encodes CDR1 MDHEN and CDR2 SYDVKM.

V is TRBV3-1 and J is TRBJ2-1; 11 nucleotides agree with TRBD2. CDR3 length equals 23 residues. Germline loops: CDR1 LGHDT, CDR2 YNNKEL (reference sequence). Losses at the gene ends were 0 bases for V and 4 bases for J; bases not matched to a gene: 23. Here the CDR3 reads CASSQDNPGIAGGFPQFYNEQFF. CDR3 DNA sequence: TGTGCCAGCAGCCAAGATAATCCGGGGATAGCGGGGGGGTTCCCTCAGTTTTACAATGAGCAGTTCTTC.

The chain employs TRBV27 and TRBJ1-2; weak D call: TRBD1 (5 bases). Germline values: CDR1 MNHEY, CDR2 SMNVEV (reference sequence). This CDR3 has 14 amino acids. The V gene lost 4 bases and the J gene lost 2 bases, with 11 bases spanning the gap. CDR3 in amino acids: CASSSLGGNYGYTF. The CDR3 coding sequence is TGTGCCAGCAGTTCCCTCGGGGGGAACTATGGCTACACCTTC.

The gene calls are TRBV24-1 and TRBJ2-5; the D gene is possibly TRBD1 (7 bases). The CDR3 has 18 amino acids. In germline, CDR1 is KGHDR, CDR2 SFDVKD. Trimming cost V 2 bases and J 0 bases, with 18 bases left between them. The CDR3 coding sequence is TGTGCCACCAGTGATTCGGGGGCAGGGGGTCGATACCAAGAGACCCAGTACTTC. It specifies CATSDSGAGGRYQETQYF.

This rearrangement joins TRBV15 to TRBJ2-1; either TRBD1 or TRBD2 may fit D (6 bases each). Germline loops: CDR1 LNHNV, CDR2 YYDKDF (reference sequence). V lost 8 bases to trimming and J lost 1 base, with 15 bases between them. This CDR3 contains 15 residues. CDR3 amino acids: CATSWGASSYNEQFF. CDR3 bases: TGTGCCACCTCATGGGGGGCGTCATCCTACAATGAGCAGTTCTTC.

This clonotype showed up just a few times. The chain uses TRBV29-1 and TRBJ1-5; TRBD1 matches 9 bases. Germline lookup yields CDR1 SQVTM and CDR2 ANQGSEA. The CDR3 is made up of 17 amino acids. CDR3 residues: CSALEGTGTEGNQPQHF. CDR3 DNA sequence: TGCAGTGCCTTGGAGGGGACAGGGACTGAGGGCAATCAGCCCCAGCATTTT.

The CDR3, as DNA: TGTGCCATCAGCCCGGACAGGGCGGACGGGGAGCTGTTTTTT. The encoded protein is CAISPDRADGELFF. The chain links TRBV10-3 to TRBJ2-2, with TRBD1 matching 8 bases. Germline CDR1 reads ENHRY; CDR2 reads SYGVKD. The CDR3 spans 14 residues. Trimming cost V 6 bases and J 7 bases; bases outside gene matches: 7.

This clonotype was found a few times. The gene calls are TRBV12-3 or TRBV12-4 and TRBJ2-7; D is possibly TRBD1 (5 bases). The CDR3 totals 12 residues. Trimming removed 6 bases at V and 3 bases at J, with 9 bases between. In DNA form, the CDR3 reads TGTGCCAGCAGGGGGCGGCTCTACGAGCAGTACTTC. It translates to CASRGRLYEQYF.

The chain combines TRBV15 with TRBJ1-5; 8 bases are a match to TRBD1. The germline gives CDR1 LNHNV, CDR2 YYDKDF (reference sequence). This CDR3 contains 17 residues. J was trimmed by 6 bases and V by 1 base; bases with no gene match: 11. CDR3 protein: CATSRGIKTGVIQPQHF. DNA for the CDR3: TGTGCCACCAGCAGAGGAATAAAGACAGGGGTGATTCAGCCCCAGCATTTT.

This clonotype was detected a few times. CDR3 nucleotides: TGTGCCAGCAGCCAAGATCACTCCGTTAGCGCCGAAATGCAGTACTTC. Translation gives CASSQDHSVSAEMQYF. The V gene is TRBV4-2, the J gene TRBJ2-5; D is possibly TRBD2 (5 bases). The CDR3 spans 16 residues. CDR1 is LGHNA, CDR2 YNFKEQ, per germline. Trimming shortened V by 0 bases and J by 11 bases, and 22 bases separated the two germline ends.

In its sample, this clonotype was seen a few times. The chain employs TRBV24-1 and TRBJ1-2, with D possibly TRBD1 on 6 matching bases. Trimming stripped 7 bases from V and 9 bases from J, with 20 bases between. Germline V gene data show CDR1 as KGHDR and CDR2 as SFDVKD. The CDR3 runs 14 residues. The CDR3 bases are TGTGCCACCAGGGATCCAGGGGCAGCCCCCAGCTACACCTTC. Its translation: CATRDPGAAPSYTF.

The V gene is TRBV20-1, the J gene TRBJ1-5; the D gene is possibly TRBD1 (5 bases). The CDR3 spans 15 residues. Germline V gives CDR1 DFQATT, CDR2 SNEGSKA (reference sequence). V was clipped by 4 bases and J by 6 bases, with 19 bases between them. Here the CDR3 DNA reads TGCAGTGCTAACTCCCCGGTGACGGGGGTTCAGCCCCAGCATTTT. It is translated as CSANSPVTGVQPQHF.